This TCR beta chain appears in the sequencing data of a study of T cells in women clearing cervical HPV infection. Sequenced by immunoSEQ multiplex PCR; TCRdb stores in-frame clones only, minus some. The table counts tens of thousands of clones; roughly 8.4% lies in the top ten. Study outcomes and limitations: TRBV6-7 relative abundance averaged approximately 0.1% in cases and 0.15% to 0.2% in controls.

The CDR3 is 16 residues long. Looked up from germline, CDR1 is LNHDA and CDR2 is SQIVND (reference sequence). Trimming cost V 5 bases and J 8 bases, with 19 bases left between them. Concerning this clone: Its target is not known. The read ends 3 residues shy of where the CDR3 ends; the end is completed using the germline J gene.

Sequenced: blood buffy coat. The TCR originated in a woman aged 18 to 75 with a cervical HPV16 infection that either progressed to CIN3+ or cleared (not recorded which). The chain employs TRBV19 and TRBJ1-6; TRBD1 is a possible D gene (6 bases). The part of the CDR3 DNA that was read is TGTGCCAGTAGTCCCGAGGGACAAAACCGGGATTCACCC. Protein sequence: CASSPEGQNRDSP. The full CDR3 is CASSPEGQNRDSPLHF.